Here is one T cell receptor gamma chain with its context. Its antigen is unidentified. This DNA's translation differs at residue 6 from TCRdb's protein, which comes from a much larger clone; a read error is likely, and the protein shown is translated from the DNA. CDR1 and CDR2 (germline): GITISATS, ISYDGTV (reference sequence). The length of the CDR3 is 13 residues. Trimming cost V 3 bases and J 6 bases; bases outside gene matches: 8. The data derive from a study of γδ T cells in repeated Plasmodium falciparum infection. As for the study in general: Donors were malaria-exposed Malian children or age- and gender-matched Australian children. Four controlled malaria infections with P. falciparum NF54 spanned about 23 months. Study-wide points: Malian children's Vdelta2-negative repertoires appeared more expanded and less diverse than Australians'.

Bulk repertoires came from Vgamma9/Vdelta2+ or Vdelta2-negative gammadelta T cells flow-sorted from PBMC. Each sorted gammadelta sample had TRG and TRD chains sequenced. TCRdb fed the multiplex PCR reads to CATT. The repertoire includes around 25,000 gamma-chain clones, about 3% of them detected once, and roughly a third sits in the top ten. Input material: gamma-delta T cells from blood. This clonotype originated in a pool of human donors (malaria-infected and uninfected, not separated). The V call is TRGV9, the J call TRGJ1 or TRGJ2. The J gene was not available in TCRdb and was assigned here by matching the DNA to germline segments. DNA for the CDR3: TGTGCCTTGTGGGAGCTTGAAACTTATAAGAAACTCTTT. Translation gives CALWELETYKKLF.